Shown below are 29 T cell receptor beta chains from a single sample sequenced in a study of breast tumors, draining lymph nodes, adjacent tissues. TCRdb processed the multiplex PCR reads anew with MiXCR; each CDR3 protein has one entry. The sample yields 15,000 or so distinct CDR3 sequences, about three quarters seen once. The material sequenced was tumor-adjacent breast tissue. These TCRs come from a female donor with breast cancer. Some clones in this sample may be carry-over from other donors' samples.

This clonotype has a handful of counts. In DNA form, the CDR3 reads TGTGCCAGCAGTGAGTTAGACAGGCCCAGCACAGATACGCAGTATTTT. Translating it yields CASSELDRPSTDTQYF. The rearrangement uses TRBV2 and TRBJ2-3, with a weak D call TRBD1 (6 bases). Germline V gene sequence: CDR1 SNHLY, CDR2 FYNNEI. Trimming shortened V by 3 bases and J by 0 bases, and 13 bases separated the two germline ends. The length of the CDR3 is 16 residues.

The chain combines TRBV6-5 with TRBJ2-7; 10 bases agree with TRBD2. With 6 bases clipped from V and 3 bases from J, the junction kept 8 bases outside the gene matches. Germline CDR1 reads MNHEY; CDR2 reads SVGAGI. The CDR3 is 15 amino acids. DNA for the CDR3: TGTGCCAGCAGCTATATTAGCGGGAGGATCTACGAGCAGTACTTC. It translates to CASSYISGRIYEQYF.

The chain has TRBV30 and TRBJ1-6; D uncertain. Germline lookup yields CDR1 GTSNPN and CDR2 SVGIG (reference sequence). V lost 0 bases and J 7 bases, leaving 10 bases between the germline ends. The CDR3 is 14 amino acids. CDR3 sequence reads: CAWSVGQRNSPLHF. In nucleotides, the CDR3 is TGTGCCTGGAGTGTAGGGCAGCGAAATTCACCCCTCCACTTT.

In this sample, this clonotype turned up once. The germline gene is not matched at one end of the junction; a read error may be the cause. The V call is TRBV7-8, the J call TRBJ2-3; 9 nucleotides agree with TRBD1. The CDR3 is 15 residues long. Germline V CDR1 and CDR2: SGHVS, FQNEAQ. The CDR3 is CASSLAGQGTDTQYF. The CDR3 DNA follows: TGTGCCAGCAGCCTAGCCGGACAGGGGACAGATACGCAGTACTTT.

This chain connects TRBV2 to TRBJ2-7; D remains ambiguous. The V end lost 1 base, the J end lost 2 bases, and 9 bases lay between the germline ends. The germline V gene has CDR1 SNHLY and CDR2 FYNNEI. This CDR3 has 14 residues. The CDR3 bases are TGTGCCAGCAGTGAAGGGGCCAAGACCTACGAGCAGTACTTC. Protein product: CASSEGAKTYEQYF.

This chain's CDR3 is CASSRAYQETQYF. In nucleotides, the CDR3 is TGTGCCAGCAGCAGGGCGTACCAAGAGACCCAGTACTTC. J is TRBJ2-5 and V is TRBV14; D is ambiguous. Trimming left V 5 bases short and J 0 bases short, with 7 bases between. Germline loops: CDR1 SGHDN, CDR2 FVKESK. The CDR3 spans 13 residues.

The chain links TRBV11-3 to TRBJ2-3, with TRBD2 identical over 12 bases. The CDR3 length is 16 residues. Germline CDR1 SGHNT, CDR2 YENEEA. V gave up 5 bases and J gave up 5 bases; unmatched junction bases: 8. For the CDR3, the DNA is TGTGCCAGCAGCCAAAGGACTAGCGGGACGGTAGATACGCAGTATTTT. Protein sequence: CASSQRTSGTVDTQYF.

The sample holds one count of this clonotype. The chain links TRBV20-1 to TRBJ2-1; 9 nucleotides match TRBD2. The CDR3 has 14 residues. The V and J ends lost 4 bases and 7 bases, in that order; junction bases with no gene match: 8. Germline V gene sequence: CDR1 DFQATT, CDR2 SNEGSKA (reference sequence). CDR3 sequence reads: CSATAGTSLNEQFF. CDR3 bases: TGCAGTGCTACCGCCGGGACTAGCTTAAATGAGCAGTTCTTC.

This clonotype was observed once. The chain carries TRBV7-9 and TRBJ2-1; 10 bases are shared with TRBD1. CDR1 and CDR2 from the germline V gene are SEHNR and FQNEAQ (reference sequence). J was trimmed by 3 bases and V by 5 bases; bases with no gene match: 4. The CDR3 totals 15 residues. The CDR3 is CASSTGTGDYNEQFF. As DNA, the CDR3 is TGTGCCAGCAGCACAGGGACAGGGGACTACAATGAGCAGTTCTTC.

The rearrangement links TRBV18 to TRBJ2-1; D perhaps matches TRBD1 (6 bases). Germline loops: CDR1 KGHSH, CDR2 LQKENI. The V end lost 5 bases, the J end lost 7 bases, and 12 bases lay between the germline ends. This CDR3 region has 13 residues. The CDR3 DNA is TGTGCCAGCTCAGGGATCGGACAGAATGAGCAGTTCTTC. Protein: CASSGIGQNEQFF. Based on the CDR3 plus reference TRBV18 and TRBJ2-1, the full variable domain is NAGVMQNPRHLVRRRGQEARLRCSPMKGHSHVYWYRQLPEEGLKFMVYLQKENIIDESGMPKERFSAEFPKEGPSILRIQQVVRGDSAAYFCASSGIGQNEQFFGPGTRLTVL.

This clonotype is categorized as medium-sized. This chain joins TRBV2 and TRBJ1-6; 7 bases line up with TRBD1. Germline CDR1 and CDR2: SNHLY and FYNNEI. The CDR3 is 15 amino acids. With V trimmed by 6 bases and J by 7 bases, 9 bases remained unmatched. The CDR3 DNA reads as TGTGCCAGCAGAGACAGGGACAGAGCGAATTCACCCCTCCACTTT. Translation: CASRDRDRANSPLHF.

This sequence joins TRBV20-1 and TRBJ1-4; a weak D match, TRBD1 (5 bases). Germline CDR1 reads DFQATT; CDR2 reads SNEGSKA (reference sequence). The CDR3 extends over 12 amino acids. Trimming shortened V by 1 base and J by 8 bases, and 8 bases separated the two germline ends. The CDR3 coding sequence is TGCAGTGCTAGAGGGGGCGGGGAAAAACTGTTTTTT. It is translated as CSARGGGEKLFF.

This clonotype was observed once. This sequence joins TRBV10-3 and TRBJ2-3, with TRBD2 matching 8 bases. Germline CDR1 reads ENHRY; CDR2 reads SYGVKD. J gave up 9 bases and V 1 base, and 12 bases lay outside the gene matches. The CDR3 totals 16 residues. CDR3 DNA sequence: TGTGCCATCAGTGAGTTCGCGGGAGGCGTTCAGGACACGCAGTATTTT. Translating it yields CAISEFAGGVQDTQYF.

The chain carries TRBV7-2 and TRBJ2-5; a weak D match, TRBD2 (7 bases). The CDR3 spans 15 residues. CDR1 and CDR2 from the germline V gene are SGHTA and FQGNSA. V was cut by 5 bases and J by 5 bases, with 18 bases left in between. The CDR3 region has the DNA TGTGCCAGCAGCCCCGGGGGCGGGAGAGAGGAGACCCAGTACTTC. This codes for CASSPGGGREETQYF.

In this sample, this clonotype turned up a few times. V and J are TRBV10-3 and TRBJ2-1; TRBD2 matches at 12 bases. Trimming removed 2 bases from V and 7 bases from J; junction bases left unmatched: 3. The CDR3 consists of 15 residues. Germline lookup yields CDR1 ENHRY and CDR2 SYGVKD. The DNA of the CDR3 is TGTGCCATCAGTGAGACTAGCGGGAGGTGGAATGAGCAGTTCTTC. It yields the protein CAISETSGRWNEQFF.

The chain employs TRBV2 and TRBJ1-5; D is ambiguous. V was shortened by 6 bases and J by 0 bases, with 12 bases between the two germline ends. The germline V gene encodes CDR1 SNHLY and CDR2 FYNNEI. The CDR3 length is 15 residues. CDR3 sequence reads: CASRPNSYSNQPQHF. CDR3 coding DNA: TGTGCCAGCAGACCTAACAGTTATAGCAATCAGCCCCAGCATTTT.

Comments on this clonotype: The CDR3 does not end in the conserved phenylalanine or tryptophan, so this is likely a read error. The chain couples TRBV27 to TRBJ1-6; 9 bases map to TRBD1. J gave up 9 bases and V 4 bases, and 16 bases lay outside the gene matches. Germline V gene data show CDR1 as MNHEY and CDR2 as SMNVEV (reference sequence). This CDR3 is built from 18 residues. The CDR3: CASSSLQGAISGSSPLHL. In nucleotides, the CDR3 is TGTGCCAGCAGTTCGTTACAGGGGGCGATTTCGGGAAGTTCACCCCTCCACCTT.

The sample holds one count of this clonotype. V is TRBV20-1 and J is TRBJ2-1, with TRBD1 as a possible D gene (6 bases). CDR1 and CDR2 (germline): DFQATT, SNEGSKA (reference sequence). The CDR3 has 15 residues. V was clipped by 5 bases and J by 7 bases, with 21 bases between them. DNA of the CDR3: TGCAGTGCTGCTCAGAGAGGATGGCAGGGGAATGAGCAGTTCTTC. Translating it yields CSAAQRGWQGNEQFF.

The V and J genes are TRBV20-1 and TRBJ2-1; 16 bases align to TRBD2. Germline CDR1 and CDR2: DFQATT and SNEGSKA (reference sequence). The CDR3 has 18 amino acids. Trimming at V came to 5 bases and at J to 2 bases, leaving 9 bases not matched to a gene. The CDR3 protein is CSAYSGTSGRAPYNEQFF. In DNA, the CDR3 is TGCAGTGCTTATTCCGGGACTAGCGGGAGGGCCCCCTACAATGAGCAGTTCTTC.

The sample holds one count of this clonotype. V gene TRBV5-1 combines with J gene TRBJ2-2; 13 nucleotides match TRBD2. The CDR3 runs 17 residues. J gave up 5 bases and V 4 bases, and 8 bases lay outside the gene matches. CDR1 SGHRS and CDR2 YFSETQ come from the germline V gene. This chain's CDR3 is CASSHRTSGSDTGELFF. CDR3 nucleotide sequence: TGCGCCAGCAGCCACAGGACTAGCGGGAGTGATACCGGGGAGCTGTTTTTT.

The CDR3 protein is CSAHSASTYEQYF. CDR3 nucleotide sequence: TGCAGTGCTCATTCAGCGTCGACCTACGAGCAGTACTTC. V gene TRBV20-1 combines with J gene TRBJ2-7; no firm D call. The CDR3 is 13 amino acids. V gave up 5 bases and J gave up 2 bases, with 13 bases separating them. Germline V gene sequence: CDR1 DFQATT, CDR2 SNEGSKA (reference sequence).

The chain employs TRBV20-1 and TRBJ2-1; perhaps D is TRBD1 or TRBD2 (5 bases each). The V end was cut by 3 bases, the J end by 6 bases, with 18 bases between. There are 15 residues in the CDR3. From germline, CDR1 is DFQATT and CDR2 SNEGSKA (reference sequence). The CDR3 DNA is TGCAGTGCTAGTAGTGGTAGCTTGGGACGCAATGAGCAGTTCTTC. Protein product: CSASSGSLGRNEQFF.

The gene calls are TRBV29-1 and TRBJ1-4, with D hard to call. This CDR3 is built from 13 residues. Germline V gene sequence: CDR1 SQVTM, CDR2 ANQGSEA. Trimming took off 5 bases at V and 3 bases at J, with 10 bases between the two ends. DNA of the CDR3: TGCAGCGTTACCGATAAGCCTAATGAAAAACTGTTTTTT. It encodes CSVTDKPNEKLFF.

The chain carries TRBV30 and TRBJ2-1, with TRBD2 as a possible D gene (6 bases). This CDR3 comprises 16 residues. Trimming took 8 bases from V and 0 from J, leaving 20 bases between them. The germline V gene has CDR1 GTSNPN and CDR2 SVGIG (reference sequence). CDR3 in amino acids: CAHAGSGLSSYNEQFF. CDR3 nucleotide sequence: TGTGCCCATGCGGGTAGCGGACTGAGCTCCTACAATGAGCAGTTCTTC.

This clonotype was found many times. The CDR3 sequence is CASSLLWGGGSPLHF. In nucleotides, the CDR3 is TGTGCCAGCAGTTTACTATGGGGTGGCGGTTCACCCCTCCACTTT. The chain joins TRBV27 to TRBJ1-6; D remains ambiguous. Trimming stripped 2 bases from V and 9 bases from J, with 14 bases between. From germline, CDR1 is MNHEY and CDR2 SMNVEV (reference sequence). The CDR3 has 15 amino acids.

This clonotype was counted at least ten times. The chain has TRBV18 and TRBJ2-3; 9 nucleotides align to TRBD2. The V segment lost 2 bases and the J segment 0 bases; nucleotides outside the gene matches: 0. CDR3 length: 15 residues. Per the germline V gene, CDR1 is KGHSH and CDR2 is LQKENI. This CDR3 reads CASSPGLASTDTQYF. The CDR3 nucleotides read TGTGCCAGCTCACCAGGACTAGCGAGCACAGATACGCAGTATTTT.

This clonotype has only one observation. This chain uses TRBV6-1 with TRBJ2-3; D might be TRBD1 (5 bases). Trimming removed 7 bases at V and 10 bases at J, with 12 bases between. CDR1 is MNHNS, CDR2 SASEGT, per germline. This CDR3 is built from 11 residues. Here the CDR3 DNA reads TGTGCCAGCAATACCCAGGGTCCGCAGTATTTT. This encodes CASNTQGPQYF.

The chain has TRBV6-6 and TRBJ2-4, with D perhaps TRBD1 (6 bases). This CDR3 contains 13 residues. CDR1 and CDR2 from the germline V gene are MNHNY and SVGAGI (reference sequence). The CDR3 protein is CGTRGPGKNIQYF. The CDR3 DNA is TGTGGAACCAGGGGACCGGGCAAAAACATTCAGTACTTC.

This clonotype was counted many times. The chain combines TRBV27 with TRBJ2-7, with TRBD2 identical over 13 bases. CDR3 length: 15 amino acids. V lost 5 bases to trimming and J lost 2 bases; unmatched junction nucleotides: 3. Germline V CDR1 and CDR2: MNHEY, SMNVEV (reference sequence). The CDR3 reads CASSTSGRATYEQYF. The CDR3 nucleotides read TGTGCCAGCAGTACTAGCGGGAGGGCCACCTACGAGCAGTACTTC.